The 15 T cell receptor beta chains given below trace back to one sample, sequenced in a study of identical twins. In TCRdb, the 5' RACE reads were re-called with MiXCR into one record per CDR3 protein. The data contain fewer than 250,000 distinct CDR3 sequences, roughly 7.5% of them seen just once; the ten biggest clones take up around 5%. The same sample was also used in a study of yellow fever vaccine responses in identical twins.

Material: CD8+ T cells sorted from blood. The receptors stem from a young woman in good health.

In regard to this clonotype: This CDR3 fails to terminate in the conserved phenylalanine or tryptophan, so it likely reflects a read error. This chain joins TRBV7-9 and TRBJ2-5, with 11 positions matching TRBD2. Germline CDR1 SEHNR, CDR2 FQNEAQ (reference sequence). With V trimmed by 5 bases and J by 3 bases, 5 bases remained unmatched. The CDR3 sequence is 15 residues long. This chain's CDR3 is CASSLTSGNEETQYL. The CDR3 DNA follows: TGTGCCAGCAGCCTGACTAGCGGGAACGAAGAGACCCAGTACCTC.

In its sample, this clonotype was seen many times. This rearrangement joins TRBV6-1 to TRBJ1-5; tentative D call: TRBD1 (6 bases). Germline CDR1 and CDR2: MNHNS and SASEGT. The CDR3 has 12 amino acids. V was shortened by 9 bases and J by 9 bases, with 15 bases between the two germline ends. The CDR3 nucleotides are TGTGCCAGTATACAGGGTCAGCGGCCCCAGCATTTT. Its protein is CASIQGQRPQHF.

This clonotype was observed a handful of times. The rearrangement joins TRBV9 to TRBJ1-4; TRBD1 matches 7 bases. V lost 0 bases, J lost 6 bases, and 11 bases stayed unmatched. CDR3 length: 17 residues. Per the germline V gene, CDR1 is SGDLS and CDR2 is YYNGEE. CDR3 sequence: CASSVGDRQGVDEKLFF. The DNA of the CDR3 is TGTGCCAGCAGCGTAGGAGACCGCCAGGGGGTCGATGAAAAACTGTTTTTT.

V and J are TRBV7-8 and TRBJ2-1, with 8 bases fitting TRBD1. Germline lookup yields CDR1 SGHVS and CDR2 FQNEAQ. The V and J ends lost 3 bases and 3 bases, in that order; junction bases with no gene match: 13. The CDR3 extends over 18 amino acids. In DNA, the CDR3 is TGTGCCAGCAGCTTCGAAGGGACAGGCGACAAATTCTACAATGAGCAGTTCTTC. Translated, it gives CASSFEGTGDKFYNEQFF.

This clonotype was detected a few times. The chain carries TRBV5-6 and TRBJ1-1; 10 bases are a match to TRBD1. The V gene end was trimmed by 4 bases and the J gene end by 3 bases; junction bases not matched to a gene: 3. This CDR3 comprises 14 residues. CDR1 SGHDT and CDR2 YYEEEE come from the germline V gene. CDR3 amino acids: CASSDGTGDTEAFF. Here the CDR3 DNA reads TGTGCCAGCAGCGACGGGACAGGGGACACTGAAGCTTTCTTT.

The chain employs TRBV27 and TRBJ2-7; the D gene could be TRBD1 or TRBD2 (6 bases each). The CDR3 runs 12 residues. V lost 6 bases and J lost 7, with 13 bases in between. The V gene's germline CDR1 is MNHEY and CDR2 SMNVEV (reference sequence). The CDR3 bases are TGTGCCAGCAGCCCTCAGGGGAGGGAGCAGTACTTC. Translated, it gives CASSPQGREQYF.

A single count supports this clonotype. The junction differs from germline at one of its ends, possibly a read error. V is TRBV3-1 and J is TRBJ2-7; D is perhaps TRBD2 (6 bases). This CDR3 has 13 residues. Germline assignment: CDR1 LGHDT and CDR2 YNNKEL (reference sequence). The CDR3 spells CASSQGLSYEHYF. DNA for the CDR3: TGTGCCAGCAGCCAGGGACTGTCCTACGAGCATTACTTC.

This clonotype appeared a few times. The chain has TRBV7-6 and TRBJ2-1; TRBD2 matches 9 bases. J lost 7 bases, V lost 0 bases, and 4 bases had no gene match. CDR1 is SGHVS and CDR2 is FNYEAQ in the germline V gene. The CDR3 consists of 15 residues. CDR3 sequence: CASSLASGRGNEQFF. CDR3 nucleotide sequence: TGTGCCAGCAGCTTAGCTAGCGGGAGAGGAAATGAGCAGTTCTTC.

The chain carries TRBV9 and TRBJ2-1, with D possibly being TRBD1 or TRBD2 (5 bases each). Deletions cut 0 bases from V and 2 bases from J, with 6 bases between. The germline gives CDR1 SGDLS, CDR2 YYNGEE. The CDR3 spans 14 residues. The CDR3 DNA reads TGTGCCAGCAGCGTAGGGGACCCCTACAATGAGCAGTTCTTC. Its protein product is CASSVGDPYNEQFF.

This clonotype has ten or more counts. This chain joins TRBV28 and TRBJ2-5; D call uncertain. CDR3 size: 13 residues. The germline V gene has CDR1 MDHEN and CDR2 SYDVKM. The V end lost 5 bases, the J end lost 0 bases, and 7 bases lay between the germline ends. The CDR3 here is CASSREYQETQYF. In DNA form, the CDR3 reads TGTGCCAGCAGTCGAGAGTACCAAGAGACCCAGTACTTC.

This clonotype was recorded at least ten times. The chain combines TRBV16 with TRBJ1-6, with no clear D. The V and J ends lost 1 base and 10 bases respectively, with 8 bases between them. Germline assignment: CDR1 KGHSY and CDR2 FQNENV. CDR3 size: 13 residues. CDR3 loop: CASSQFGQSPLHF. The CDR3, as DNA: TGTGCCAGCAGCCAATTCGGGCAGTCACCCCTCCACTTT.

In its sample, this clonotype was seen many times. The chain employs TRBV14 and TRBJ2-2; a weak D match, TRBD2 (7 bases). The CDR3 extends over 17 amino acids. Germline V gene sequence: CDR1 SGHDN, CDR2 FVKESK. Trimming removed 0 bases at V and 4 bases at J, with 15 bases between. The CDR3 protein is CASSQERWGGPTGELFF. CDR3 nucleotide sequence: TGTGCCAGCAGCCAAGAACGGTGGGGGGGCCCCACCGGGGAGCTGTTTTTT.

Concerning this clonotype: The CDR3 end shows no conserved phenylalanine or tryptophan, and so a read error is likely. The genes are TRBV12-3 or TRBV12-4 and TRBJ2-3; no clear D. The V end was cut by 6 bases, the J end by 2 bases, with 12 bases between. The CDR3 runs 14 residues. Here the CDR3 DNA reads TGTGCCAGCAGCCAAGTAGAGGTCACAGATACGCAGTATGTT. Amino acid sequence: CASSQVEVTDTQYV.

The rearrangement joins TRBV20-1 to TRBJ2-1; 12 bases agree with TRBD2. This CDR3 comprises 16 residues. Germline V gene sequence: CDR1 DFQATT, CDR2 SNEGSKA (reference sequence). The ends lost 0 bases at V and 10 bases at J; junction bases unmatched: 10. The CDR3 DNA reads TGCAGTGCTAGAGATGGAGCACTAGCGGGGGGTTGGGAGCAGTTCTTC. This translates into CSARDGALAGGWEQFF.

This clonotype was counted a few times. Because it lacks the conserved phenylalanine or tryptophan at the end, this CDR3 is likely a read error. The DNA is omitted, as the CDR3 cannot be located on it reliably, and the CDR3 follows TCRdb's listing. The chain is built from TRBV20-1 and TRBJ1-3. From its first to its last residue, the CDR3 has 11 amino acids. Germline V CDR1 and CDR2: DFQATT, SNEGSKA (reference sequence). This CDR3 is CSASYAGALFL.